Below, one T cell receptor beta chain is given with its context. Its antigen remains unidentified. The entry originates in a study of OX40 agonist ivuxolimab in advanced cancers. The overall study: Recorded diagnoses for dose-escalation patients were hepatocellular carcinoma, melanoma, renal cell or head and neck cancer. Study-wide results and limits: In a subset of nonresponders, normalized T-cell clonal expansion was also low. Circulating CD4+ and CD8+ T cells showed clonal expansion by week 6 at 0.1 to 3.0 mg/kg. On average, CD8+ T cells had more expanded clones than CD4+.

Assay: immunoSEQ multiplex PCR; the TCRdb copy retains only in-frame clones and omits some. The data show about 88,000 clones, 80% to 90% seen once. The CDR3 is 14 residues long. Germline V gives CDR1 SGHTA, CDR2 FQGNSA. V trimming: 7 bases; J trimming: 0 bases; junction bases outside the gene matches: 6. The rearrangement links TRBV7-2 to TRBJ2-7; 7 nucleotides line up with TRBD2. The material sequenced was CD4+ or CD8+ T cells sorted from blood, taken in a trial of the OX40 agonist ivuxolimab. This clonotype originated in an adult with an advanced solid tumor such as melanoma, head and neck, liver or kidney cancer. In DNA form, the CDR3 reads TGTGCCAGCACCCTGGGAGGGAGCTCCTACGAGCAGTACTTC. Residues: CASTLGGSSYEQYF.